One and the same sample provided the 20 T cell receptor beta chains below, sequenced in a study of cytomegalovirus exposure and HLA in healthy donors. The primer mix had 60 Vbeta and 13 Jbeta primers. Measured with immunoSEQ multiplex PCR; TCRdb has only the in-frame clones, and not every one. The top ten hold roughly 0.79% of the sample, which has about 110,000 clones, approximately 70% seen once. The sample was PBMCs. The receptors derive from a boy younger than 18 in good health and CMV-seronegative.

CDR3 in amino acids: CASSSIEAFF. The CDR3 DNA reads TGTGCCAGCAGTTCAATTGAAGCTTTCTTT. This chain uses TRBV27 with TRBJ1-1; no reliable D call. The V end lost 4 bases, the J end lost 7 bases, and 4 bases lay between the germline ends. The CDR3 runs to 10 residues. Germline V CDR1 and CDR2: MNHEY, SMNVEV (reference sequence).

The sample holds a few counts of this clone. The chain links TRBV5-4 to TRBJ2-1; unclear D gene. Per the germline V gene, CDR1 is SGHNT and CDR2 is YYREEE (reference sequence). The CDR3 is 15 amino acids. Trimming took 1 base from V and 0 from J, leaving 8 bases between them. The CDR3 nucleotides are TGTGCCAGCAGCTTGAATAGAGGCTCCTACAATGAGCAGTTCTTC. Translating gives CASSLNRGSYNEQFF.

J is TRBJ2-7 and V is TRBV10-1; maybe TRBD1 (5 bases). CDR3 length: 14 amino acids. The V gene lost 3 bases and the J gene lost 4 bases, with 13 bases spanning the gap. Germline V lookup: CDR1 WNHNN, CDR2 SYGVQD (reference sequence). The CDR3 loop reads CASSDPGQSYEQYF. CDR3 coding DNA: TGCGCCAGCAGTGACCCAGGACAATCGTACGAGCAGTACTTC.

This clone has just a few counts. This chain uses TRBV9 with TRBJ2-7, with D unresolved. Trimming pared 1 base from V and 3 bases from J, leaving 20 bases between. The germline V gene encodes CDR1 SGDLS and CDR2 YYNGEE. The CDR3 length is 17 residues. The CDR3 DNA reads TGTGCCAGCAGCGTACAGCGCTTAACCTTCAGCCACTACGAGCAGTACTTC. This gives the protein CASSVQRLTFSHYEQYF.

The chain uses TRBV6-5 and TRBJ1-4, with D tentatively TRBD1 (6 bases). The length of the CDR3 is 14 residues. V was clipped by 6 bases and J by 8 bases, with 16 bases between them. In germline, CDR1 is MNHEY, CDR2 SVGAGI. Here the CDR3 DNA reads TGTGCCAGCAGACCGACAGGAGCGGGGGAAAAACTGTTTTTT. Amino acids: CASRPTGAGEKLFF.

This clone appeared once. In the same sample, other DNA sequences code for this CDR3. The chain recombines TRBV4-3 with TRBJ2-7; 10 positions match TRBD1. Germline values: CDR1 LGHNA, CDR2 YSLEER. V was pared by 1 base and J by 2 bases, with 5 bases of the junction left unmatched. The CDR3 spans 16 residues. CDR3 amino acids: CASSQVLGTGAYEQYF. The CDR3 bases are TGCGCCAGCAGCCAAGTGCTCGGGACAGGGGCCTACGAGCAGTACTTC.

The V and J genes are TRBV7-3 and TRBJ2-7; weak D call: TRBD2 (7 bases). Trimming shortened V by 5 bases and J by 0 bases, and 11 bases separated the two germline ends. The germline V gene has CDR1 SGHTA and CDR2 FQGTGA. The CDR3 length is 14 residues. CDR3 coding DNA: TGTGCCAGCAGCCTCGGGGGGCACTCCTACGAGCAGTACTTC. Amino acid sequence: CASSLGGHSYEQYF.

The chain is built from TRBV18 and TRBJ2-5, with a tentative D call TRBD1 (5 bases). The germline V and J ends were trimmed by 0 bases and 5 bases, with 13 bases remaining between them. The CDR3 loop spans 15 amino acids. Germline assignment: CDR1 KGHSH and CDR2 LQKENI. The CDR3 DNA follows: TGTGCCAGCTCACCACCTCAGGGTATGATGGAGACCCAGTACTTC. It is translated as CASSPPQGMMETQYF.

This chain links TRBV7-9 with TRBJ1-2, with 7 positions matching TRBD1. Germline V gives CDR1 SEHNR, CDR2 FQNEAQ (reference sequence). The trim removed 5 bases at V and 5 bases at J, leaving 2 bases unmatched. The CDR3 length is 12 residues. As DNA, the CDR3 is TGTGCCAGCAGCAGACAGGGATATGGCTACACCTTC. As protein: CASSRQGYGYTF.

This clone was observed a few times. J is TRBJ2-5 and V is TRBV5-6, with D possibly matching TRBD2 (6 bases). CDR1 and CDR2 (germline): SGHDT, YYEEEE. The CDR3 spans 14 residues. Trimming took off 4 bases at V and 4 bases at J, with 14 bases between the two ends. This CDR3 reads CASSPTQGGETQYF. DNA of the CDR3: TGTGCCAGCAGCCCAACCCAGGGAGGAGAGACCCAGTACTTC.

The V and J genes are TRBV5-4 and TRBJ2-7; the D gene is possibly TRBD2 (5 bases). The CDR3 sequence is 14 residues long. CDR1 is SGHNT, CDR2 YYREEE, per germline (reference sequence). Trimming stripped 0 bases from V and 4 bases from J, with 11 bases between. CDR3 sequence reads: CASSLGGSGYEQYF. DNA of the CDR3: TGTGCCAGCAGCTTGGGTGGGAGTGGGTACGAGCAGTACTTC.

CDR3 bases: TGTGCCAGTAGTATGCGTTCGGACGAGCAGTACTTC. Its translation is CASSMRSDEQYF. The genes are TRBV19 and TRBJ2-7; D remains ambiguous. The CDR3 is 12 residues long. CDR1 is LNHDA and CDR2 is SQIVND in the germline V gene (reference sequence). V was pared by 3 bases and J by 5 bases, with 8 bases between.

This clone occurred once. V and J are TRBV6-5 and TRBJ2-7; the match to TRBD2 covers 9 bases. The J segment lost 6 bases and the V segment lost 0 bases, leaving 6 bases of the junction unmatched. From germline, CDR1 is MNHEY and CDR2 SVGAGI. This CDR3 region has 15 residues. This CDR3 reads CASSYSLAGLGEQYF. CDR3 in DNA: TGTGCCAGCAGTTACTCCCTAGCGGGATTGGGCGAGCAGTACTTC.

The V and J genes are TRBV12-5 and TRBJ1-1, with D possibly being TRBD1 (6 bases). The CDR3 runs 15 residues. The germline CDR1 and CDR2 sequences are LGHNT and FRNRAP. V was clipped by 5 bases and J by 1 base, with 14 bases between them. CDR3 loop: CASGIYHRENTEAFF. DNA of the CDR3: TGTGCTAGTGGTATCTATCACAGGGAGAACACTGAAGCTTTCTTT. The full variable domain, with the rest looked up from reference TRBV12-5 and TRBJ1-1, is DARVTQTPRHKVTEMGQEVTMRCQPILGHNTVFWYRQTMMQGLELLAYFRNRAPLDDSGMPKDRFSAEMPDATLATLKIQPSEPRDSAVYFCASGIYHRENTEAFFGQGTRLTVV.

The chain joins TRBV5-4 to TRBJ1-6, with D perhaps TRBD1 (6 bases). This CDR3 has 18 residues. V was shortened by 0 bases and J by 8 bases, with 21 bases between the two germline ends. Germline assignment: CDR1 SGHNT and CDR2 YYREEE (reference sequence). The CDR3 sequence is CASSLVGGAGFIHSPLHF. CDR3 coding DNA: TGTGCCAGCAGCTTGGTTGGGGGCGCAGGTTTTATTCATTCACCCCTCCACTTT.

The genes are TRBV30 and TRBJ1-2, with a tentative D call TRBD1 (6 bases). There are 14 residues in the CDR3. Germline V lookup: CDR1 GTSNPN, CDR2 SVGIG (reference sequence). V lost 8 bases to trimming and J lost 0 bases, with 16 bases between them. The CDR3 coding sequence is TGTGCCGGTCCTGTGAGGGGGTCTAACTATGGCTACACCTTC. Protein product: CAGPVRGSNYGYTF.

This clone appeared a few times. This chain connects TRBV6-5 to TRBJ1-2, with D perhaps TRBD1 (6 bases). Deletions cut 5 bases from V and 8 bases from J, with 18 bases between. CDR1 and CDR2 (germline): MNHEY, SVGAGI. The CDR3 consists of 14 residues. In DNA, the CDR3 is TGTGCCAGCAGTCTTTTGGGGGCTCAAGGAGGCTACACCTTC. This sequence encodes CASSLLGAQGGYTF.

This clone was seen a handful of times. The chain carries TRBV28 and TRBJ2-1, with 8 bases that match TRBD1. V shed 4 bases and J 7 bases; nucleotides not matched to a gene: 6. The CDR3 is 14 residues long. The germline V gene encodes CDR1 MDHEN and CDR2 SYDVKM. The CDR3 is CASSYYNRGNEQFF. The CDR3 nucleotides are TGTGCCAGCAGTTACTATAACAGGGGGAATGAGCAGTTCTTC.

The table lists this clone with a count of one. The V call is TRBV6-6, the J call TRBJ2-3, with a weak D call TRBD2 (5 bases). Germline V lookup: CDR1 MNHNY, CDR2 SVGAGI (reference sequence). The CDR3 spans 12 residues. Trimming shortened V by 5 bases and J by 3 bases, and 6 bases separated the two germline ends. The DNA of the CDR3 is TGTGCCAGCAGTGGGAGAACAGATACGCAGTATTTT. Its protein is CASSGRTDTQYF.

The chain uses TRBV5-1 and TRBJ2-3; no clear D gene. The CDR3 loop spans 16 amino acids. In germline, CDR1 is SGHRS, CDR2 YFSETQ. Trimming pared 3 bases from V and 4 bases from J, leaving 18 bases between. The CDR3 DNA follows: TGCGCCAGCAGCTCCCTCGGCGGCGAACCCCCAGATACGCAGTATTTT. It specifies CASSSLGGEPPDTQYF.